The 25 T cell receptor beta chains in this list originate from one sample, sequenced in a study of shared clonotypes between healthy human individuals. The data were produced by immunoSEQ multiplex PCR, yet TCRdb's version contains in-frame clones alone and is incomplete. The table records 1,500,000 or so clones, approximately 98.5% of them present only once. The sample was naive CD4+ T cells sorted from blood. Described subset: CD45RA+ positively selected. These receptors originate from a man aged 30 to 39 in good health.

This chain's CDR3 is CASSLVTSGSFGQFF. The DNA for the CDR3 is TGCGCCAGCAGCTTGGTTACTAGCGGGAGTTTCGGGCAGTTCTTC. The rearrangement joins TRBV5-1 to TRBJ2-1, with TRBD2 matching 11 bases. The J segment lost 12 bases and the V segment lost 0 bases, leaving 8 bases of the junction unmatched. There are 15 residues in the CDR3. Germline-derived CDR1 and CDR2 are SGHRS and YFSETQ.

This chain uses TRBV5-5 with TRBJ1-5; D may be TRBD1 (6 bases). From germline, CDR1 is SGHKS and CDR2 YYEKEE (reference sequence). The CDR3 consists of 17 residues. With 4 bases removed from V and 1 base from J, the gap between germline ends came to 18 bases. In DNA form, the CDR3 reads TGTGCCAGCAGCCATAAACAGGGTTTTGGGAGCAATCAGCCCCAGCATTTT. This codes for CASSHKQGFGSNQPQHF.

Regarding this clone: Other DNA sequences of this sample code for an identical CDR3. V usage is TRBV9 and J usage is TRBJ2-7; no clear D. V lost 0 bases and J lost 3, with 10 bases in between. CDR3 length: 14 residues. Germline V CDR1 and CDR2: SGDLS, YYNGEE. CDR3 sequence reads: CASSVEPLSYEQYF. CDR3 nucleotide sequence: TGTGCCAGCAGCGTAGAACCCCTTAGCTACGAGCAGTACTTC. Combining the CDR3 with reference TRBV9 and TRBJ2-7 gives the whole variable domain DSGVTQTPKHLITATGQRVTLRCSPRSGDLSVYWYQQSLDQGLQFLIQYYNGEERAKGNILERFSAQQFPDLHSELNLSSLELGDSALYFCASSVEPLSYEQYFGPGTRLTVT.

The chain recombines TRBV5-4 with TRBJ2-7; D is ambiguous. With 0 bases removed from V and 3 bases from J, the gap between germline ends came to 7 bases. Germline loops: CDR1 SGHNT, CDR2 YYREEE (reference sequence). The CDR3 sequence is 13 residues long. CDR3 bases: TGTGCCAGCAGCTTGGGGTTTAACTACGAGCAGTACTTC. Translated, it gives CASSLGFNYEQYF.

With respect to this clone: The junction differs from germline at one of its ends, possibly a read error. This chain uses TRBV7-2 with TRBJ2-7; 10 bases are a match to TRBD2. Germline lookup yields CDR1 SGHTA and CDR2 FQGNSA. The CDR3 runs 13 residues. The CDR3 sequence: CASSLAPTSGPRF. The CDR3 nucleotides are TGTGCCAGCAGCTTAGCACCGACTAGCGGGCCTCGATTC.

The rearrangement joins TRBV18 to TRBJ1-5; no reliable D call. Germline V gives CDR1 KGHSH, CDR2 LQKENI. V was pared by 2 bases and J by 0 bases, with 8 bases between. This CDR3 region has 15 residues. The CDR3 bases are TGTGCCAGCTCACCAGGGCCGGGTAGCAATCAGCCCCAGCATTTT. It translates to CASSPGPGSNQPQHF.

The chain recombines TRBV7-9 with TRBJ2-7; 11 bases agree with TRBD1. Unmatched junction bases numbered 3, after V lost 5 bases and J lost 3 bases. The germline gives CDR1 SEHNR, CDR2 FQNEAQ (reference sequence). This CDR3 has 14 amino acids. CDR3 region: CASSMGQGVYEQYF. The CDR3 nucleotides are TGTGCCAGCAGCATGGGACAGGGGGTCTACGAGCAGTACTTC.

The J gene is TRBJ2-1, the V gene TRBV27; 9 positions match TRBD2. V trimming: 4 bases; J trimming: 4 bases; junction bases outside the gene matches: 8. CDR1 is MNHEY, CDR2 SMNVEV, per germline (reference sequence). CDR3 length: 16 residues. CDR3 in amino acids: CASSYPRSGRYNEQFF. The CDR3 coding sequence is TGTGCCAGCAGTTACCCACGGAGCGGGAGGTACAATGAGCAGTTCTTC.

This clone was observed a few times. The J gene is TRBJ2-7, the V gene TRBV18; TRBD2 might be the D (6 bases). The CDR3 runs to 14 residues. The germline V gene encodes CDR1 KGHSH and CDR2 LQKENI. V was trimmed by 3 bases and J by 4 bases, leaving 13 bases between them. CDR3 in amino acids: CASSPRDSEYEQYF. DNA of the CDR3: TGTGCCAGCTCACCCCGGGACTCCGAATACGAGCAGTACTTC.

The chain combines TRBV28 with TRBJ2-1; D is perhaps TRBD2 (5 bases). Trimming took 3 bases from V and 2 from J, leaving 14 bases between them. CDR3 length: 16 residues. From germline, CDR1 is MDHEN and CDR2 SYDVKM. The CDR3 bases are TGTGCCAGCAGTTTTCGGGTCGGGATCACCTACAATGAGCAGTTCTTC. It encodes CASSFRVGITYNEQFF.

J is TRBJ2-7 and V is TRBV19; possibly TRBD2 for D (6 bases). V was pared by 5 bases and J by 2 bases, with 22 bases between. The CDR3 is made up of 17 amino acids. CDR1 LNHDA and CDR2 SQIVND come from the germline V gene (reference sequence). CDR3 sequence reads: CASSGISGTPIPYEQYF. CDR3 in DNA: TGTGCCAGTAGTGGGATTTCCGGGACTCCTATCCCCTACGAGCAGTACTTC.

V usage is TRBV2 and J usage is TRBJ1-3; no clear D. Trimming left V 0 bases short and J 3 bases short, with 12 bases between. CDR1 is SNHLY and CDR2 is FYNNEI in the germline V gene. The CDR3 is 16 amino acids. DNA of the CDR3: TGTGCCAGCAGTGAAGCAAACCCTGGGGTTGGAAACACCATATATTTT. It codes for CASSEANPGVGNTIYF. Full variable domain (missing parts from reference TRBV2 and TRBJ1-3): EPEVTQTPSHQVTQMGQEVILRCVPISNHLYFYWYRQILGQKVEFLVSFYNNEISEKSEIFDDQFSVERPDGSNFTLKIRSTKLEDSAMYFCASSEANPGVGNTIYFGEGSWLTVV.

Points on this clone: Other DNA sequences in this sample translate to the same CDR3. CDR3 in DNA: TGTGCCAGCAGCGTAGAACCGAGCTCCTACAATGAGCAGTTCTTC. This gives the protein CASSVEPSSYNEQFF. This chain links TRBV9 with TRBJ2-1, with D hard to call. Deletions cut 0 bases from V and 0 bases from J, with 7 bases between. The CDR3 length is 15 residues. Germline CDR1 is SGDLS and CDR2 is YYNGEE. The whole variable domain, filled in from reference TRBV9 and TRBJ2-1, reads DSGVTQTPKHLITATGQRVTLRCSPRSGDLSVYWYQQSLDQGLQFLIQYYNGEERAKGNILERFSAQQFPDLHSELNLSSLELGDSALYFCASSVEPSSYNEQFFGPGTRLTVL.

The gene calls are TRBV14 and TRBJ2-2; D is unclear. Germline lookup yields CDR1 SGHDN and CDR2 FVKESK. Trimming took 5 bases from V and 1 from J, leaving 14 bases between them. CDR3 size: 16 residues. CDR3 protein: CASSSLTDLNTGELFF. The CDR3 DNA sequence: TGTGCCAGCAGCTCTCTAACCGATCTGAACACCGGGGAGCTGTTTTTT. The complete variable domain, with remaining parts taken from reference TRBV14 and TRBJ2-2, reads EAGVTQFPSHSVIEKGQTVTLRCDPISGHDNLYWYRRVMGKEIKFLLHFVKESKQDESGMPNNRFLAERTGGTYSTLKVQPAELEDSGVYFCASSSLTDLNTGELFFGEGSRLTVL.

The J gene is TRBJ1-1, the V gene TRBV18, with TRBD1 matching 7 bases. J lost 10 bases, V lost 0 bases, and 5 bases had no gene match. The CDR3 has 13 amino acids. CDR1 is KGHSH, CDR2 LQKENI, per germline. The CDR3: CASSPPGQLRAFF. As DNA, the CDR3 is TGTGCCAGCTCACCACCGGGACAGCTAAGAGCTTTCTTT.

The V gene is TRBV30, the J gene TRBJ2-1; D is unclear. The V end lost 6 bases, the J end lost 8 bases, and 20 bases lay between the germline ends. Germline CDR1 reads GTSNPN; CDR2 reads SVGIG (reference sequence). The CDR3 runs to 14 residues. CDR3 amino acids: CACGFAVPGDEQFF. The CDR3 bases are TGTGCCTGTGGTTTTGCGGTCCCTGGGGATGAGCAGTTCTTC.

The V gene is TRBV2, the J gene TRBJ2-1; 9 nucleotides agree with TRBD1. Losses at the gene ends were 6 bases for V and 8 bases for J; bases not matched to a gene: 23. CDR3 length: 19 amino acids. Germline V gene sequence: CDR1 SNHLY, CDR2 FYNNEI. CDR3 in DNA: TGTGCCAGCAGGTCCCGGGACAGGGATTTTGCTAATCGGCGGGATGAGCAGTTCTTC. Translating gives CASRSRDRDFANRRDEQFF.

The rearrangement uses TRBV7-9 and TRBJ1-1; 10 positions agree with TRBD1. After removal of 5 bases from V and 0 bases from J, the junction contained 6 bases not matched to a gene. CDR3 length: 16 amino acids. Per germline, CDR1 SEHNR and CDR2 FQNEAQ (reference sequence). DNA for the CDR3: TGTGCCAGCAGCCCCGGGACAGGGGTTGTGAACACTGAAGCTTTCTTT. Its protein product is CASSPGTGVVNTEAFF.

This clone was observed once. The V gene is TRBV28, the J gene TRBJ2-7; 10 bases align to TRBD2. Looked up from germline, CDR1 is MDHEN and CDR2 is SYDVKM. The CDR3 loop spans 15 amino acids. V was clipped by 2 bases and J by 2 bases; unmatched bases: 3. The CDR3 here is CASSLASGSTYEQYF. CDR3 bases: TGTGCCAGCAGTTTAGCTAGCGGGAGCACCTACGAGCAGTACTTC.

The chain joins TRBV18 to TRBJ1-5; tentative D call: TRBD1 (6 bases). Germline V lookup: CDR1 KGHSH, CDR2 LQKENI. V was clipped by 2 bases and J by 2 bases, with 16 bases between them. The CDR3 is made up of 17 amino acids. Written as DNA, the CDR3 is TGTGCCAGCTCACCATCTGGCGGGGGCGCGGGCAATCAGCCCCAGCATTTT. It codes for CASSPSGGGAGNQPQHF.

The V and J genes are TRBV9 and TRBJ2-2; 16 bases agree with TRBD2. With V trimmed by 4 bases and J by 4 bases, 7 bases remained unmatched. Germline V gene sequence: CDR1 SGDLS, CDR2 YYNGEE. The CDR3 has 18 residues. CDR3 loop: CASSLGLAGGPATGELFF. The DNA of the CDR3 is TGTGCCAGCAGCTTGGGACTAGCGGGAGGGCCGGCCACCGGGGAGCTGTTTTTT.

J is TRBJ1-4 and V is TRBV2; 7 nucleotides align to TRBD1. The length of the CDR3 is 14 residues. Trimming took 5 bases from V and 8 from J; bases not matched to a gene: 8. The V gene's germline CDR1 is SNHLY and CDR2 FYNNEI. CDR3 protein: CASSYTGVEEKLFF. In nucleotides, the CDR3 is TGTGCCAGCAGTTATACAGGGGTCGAGGAAAAACTGTTTTTT. The variable domain in full, with the rest retrieved from reference TRBV2 and TRBJ1-4, is EPEVTQTPSHQVTQMGQEVILRCVPISNHLYFYWYRQILGQKVEFLVSFYNNEISEKSEIFDDQFSVERPDGSNFTLKIRSTKLEDSAMYFCASSYTGVEEKLFFGSGTQLSVL.

The genes are TRBV5-1 and TRBJ1-1, with no clear D. Between the trimmed V and J ends, which lost 5 bases and 1 base, there was a span of 12 bases. This CDR3 has 14 amino acids. Germline CDR1 and CDR2: SGHRS and YFSETQ. The CDR3 loop reads CASSSRGPNTEAFF. The CDR3, as DNA: TGCGCCAGCAGTTCGCGTGGTCCGAACACTGAAGCTTTCTTT.

The J gene is TRBJ1-2, the V gene TRBV28, with D possibly being TRBD1 (5 bases). V dropped 5 bases and J dropped 4 bases, with 20 bases sitting between them. The CDR3 is 16 amino acids. Germline V lookup: CDR1 MDHEN, CDR2 SYDVKM. As DNA, the CDR3 is TGTGCCAGCAGTCCACAGTATGCTTCTGGGGCCTATGGCTACACCTTC. It yields the protein CASSPQYASGAYGYTF.

The chain recombines TRBV2 with TRBJ2-1, with 7 bases aligning to TRBD2. This CDR3 is built from 15 residues. The V gene end was trimmed by 8 bases and the J gene end by 0 bases; junction bases not matched to a gene: 7. CDR1 and CDR2 from the germline V gene are SNHLY and FYNNEI. CDR3 DNA sequence: TGTGCCAGCCGGCGGGAGTCGAGCTCCTACAATGAGCAGTTCTTC. Translated, it gives CASRRESSSYNEQFF. Full variable domain (outside the CDR3, taken from reference TRBV2 and TRBJ2-1): EPEVTQTPSHQVTQMGQEVILRCVPISNHLYFYWYRQILGQKVEFLVSFYNNEISEKSEIFDDQFSVERPDGSNFTLKIRSTKLEDSAMYFCASRRESSSYNEQFFGPGTRLTVL.